The next 29 T cell receptor beta chains were all read from a single sample in a study of blood T cell repertoires in COVID-19. Using immunoSEQ multiplex PCR, the repertoire was profiled, and TCRdb retains in-frame clones only, with some absent. Counted here are roughly 300,000 clones, around 90% occurring once; the ten biggest clones make up roughly 1.1%. The sample taken for sequencing was PBMCs or T cells enriched from blood (not recorded which). All receptors derive from a woman aged 30 to 39 who had recovered from COVID-19.

The rearrangement joins TRBV28 to TRBJ2-2, with 8 bases fitting TRBD1. V was clipped by 6 bases and J by 5 bases; unmatched bases: 5. The CDR3 is made up of 14 amino acids. The germline CDR1 and CDR2 sequences are MDHEN and SYDVKM. CDR3 in amino acids: CASRSGGETGELFF. The CDR3 DNA follows: TGTGCCAGCAGATCAGGGGGCGAAACCGGGGAGCTGTTTTTT.

The chain links TRBV7-9 to TRBJ2-7, with D unresolved. There are 14 residues in the CDR3. The germline V gene encodes CDR1 SEHNR and CDR2 FQNEAQ (reference sequence). V lost 3 bases to trimming and J lost 0 bases, with 9 bases between them. CDR3 coding DNA: TGTGCCAGCAGCTTCCCTTTTAGCTCCTACGAGCAGTACTTC. This translates into CASSFPFSSYEQYF.

In its sample, this clone was seen a few times. The chain links TRBV6-5 to TRBJ2-7; tentative D call: TRBD2 (6 bases). This CDR3 spans 14 amino acids. Per the germline V gene, CDR1 is MNHEY and CDR2 is SVGAGI. Deletions cut 2 bases from V and 4 bases from J, with 12 bases between. This CDR3 is CASSYGGTAYEQYF. The DNA of the CDR3 is TGTGCCAGCAGTTACGGCGGGACGGCTTACGAGCAGTACTTC.

The rearrangement links TRBV4-3 to TRBJ2-7; a possible D gene is TRBD1 (6 bases). The CDR3 loop spans 16 amino acids. Looked up from germline, CDR1 is LGHNA and CDR2 is YSLEER. With 3 bases removed from V and 1 base from J, the gap between germline ends came to 16 bases. CDR3 region: CASSHRGHRVSYEQYF. In nucleotides, the CDR3 is TGCGCCAGCAGCCACCGGGGACATAGGGTATCCTACGAGCAGTACTTC.

The V call is TRBV18, the J call TRBJ2-7; a possible D gene is TRBD1 (5 bases). CDR1 is KGHSH and CDR2 is LQKENI in the germline V gene. V lost 5 bases and J lost 2, with 10 bases in between. The CDR3 covers 13 residues. The chain's CDR3 is CASSRAGTYEQYF. The CDR3 nucleotides are TGTGCCAGCTCAAGGGCAGGGACCTACGAGCAGTACTTC.

J is TRBJ1-5 and V is TRBV19; possible D gene TRBD1, 5 bases. The germline V and J ends were trimmed by 6 bases and 5 bases, with 17 bases remaining between them. The CDR3 loop spans 15 amino acids. The germline V gene encodes CDR1 LNHDA and CDR2 SQIVND (reference sequence). The DNA for the CDR3 is TGTGCCAGTAGGTTGGGGCGGGGACGGGATCAGCCCCAGCATTTT. It specifies CASRLGRGRDQPQHF.

This chain links TRBV28 with TRBJ1-1, with D maybe TRBD1 (6 bases). V was pared by 5 bases and J by 5 bases, with 15 bases between. The V gene's germline CDR1 is MDHEN and CDR2 SYDVKM. The CDR3 extends over 14 amino acids. The CDR3: CASSGGTGLTEAFF. The CDR3 nucleotides read TGTGCCAGCAGTGGAGGAACAGGGTTGACTGAAGCTTTCTTT.

This rearrangement joins TRBV7-8 to TRBJ1-5, with 11 bases fitting TRBD1. J was trimmed by 4 bases and V by 4 bases; bases with no gene match: 3. The germline V gene has CDR1 SGHVS and CDR2 FQNEAQ. The CDR3 spans 15 residues. DNA for the CDR3: TGTGCCAGCAGCTCCGGGACAGGGGGGAATCAGCCCCAGCATTTT. Translated: CASSSGTGGNQPQHF.

Concerning this clone: The sample contains more than one DNA sequence encoding this CDR3. V and J are TRBV5-1 and TRBJ1-5, with D maybe TRBD1 (5 bases). The CDR3 covers 14 residues. Germline CDR1 reads SGHRS; CDR2 reads YFSETQ. The germline V and J ends were trimmed by 4 bases and 3 bases, with 11 bases remaining between them. The CDR3 here is CASSPTGLNQPQHF. The CDR3, as DNA: TGCGCCAGCAGCCCGACGGGACTCAATCAGCCCCAGCATTTT. Full variable domain (remainder filled in from reference TRBV5-1 and TRBJ1-5): KAGVTQTPRYLIKTRGQQVTLSCSPISGHRSVSWYQQTPGQGLQFLFEYFSETQRNKGNFPGRFSGRQFSNSRSEMNVSTLELGDSALYLCASSPTGLNQPQHFGDGTRLSIL.

The rearrangement joins TRBV14 to TRBJ2-3, with D possibly matching TRBD1 (5 bases). CDR3 length: 13 residues. V was shortened by 1 base and J by 5 bases, with 7 bases between the two germline ends. The germline CDR1 and CDR2 sequences are SGHDN and FVKESK. Here the CDR3 reads CASSQVRGDTQYF. The CDR3, as DNA: TGTGCCAGCAGCCAAGTTAGGGGAGATACGCAGTATTTT.

In DNA form, the CDR3 reads TGTGCCAGTAGTAGGGGGACTAGCGGCCACACAGATACGCAGTATTTT. Translation gives CASSRGTSGHTDTQYF. The V gene is TRBV19, the J gene TRBJ2-3; TRBD2 aligns across 11 bases. CDR1 LNHDA and CDR2 SQIVND come from the germline V gene (reference sequence). The CDR3 runs to 16 residues. Germline trimming cut 4 bases from V and 2 bases from J; bases unmatched to any gene: 5.

In DNA form, the CDR3 reads TGCGCCAGCAGCCAAGAGGCTCGAGGAGCCGGGGAGCTGTTTTTT. This sequence encodes CASSQEARGAGELFF. This chain connects TRBV4-3 to TRBJ2-2; D not certain. The CDR3 is made up of 15 amino acids. Per germline, CDR1 LGHNA and CDR2 YSLEER. V was trimmed by 0 bases and J by 6 bases, leaving 11 bases between them.

The V call is TRBV27, the J call TRBJ2-7; 8 positions agree with TRBD1. Per the germline V gene, CDR1 is MNHEY and CDR2 is SMNVEV (reference sequence). The CDR3 is made up of 12 amino acids. V shed 11 bases, J shed 10 bases, and the junction held 13 bases outside the gene matches. The CDR3 sequence: CAQLPGQAPQYF. As DNA, the CDR3 is TGTGCCCAGCTTCCGGGACAGGCCCCACAGTACTTC.

This clone occurred once. V usage is TRBV2 and J usage is TRBJ2-5; TRBD1 is a possible D gene (6 bases). From germline, CDR1 is SNHLY and CDR2 FYNNEI. The CDR3 is 14 amino acids. Between the trimmed V and J ends, which lost 7 bases and 0 bases, there was a span of 12 bases. The CDR3 loop is CASNGGQYQETQYF. DNA for the CDR3: TGTGCCAGCAACGGAGGACAGTACCAAGAGACCCAGTACTTC.

The gene calls are TRBV9 and TRBJ1-5, with a possible D match to TRBD1 (6 bases). The germline V gene has CDR1 SGDLS and CDR2 YYNGEE. The ends were cut back, 4 bases at V and 9 bases at J, with 17 bases in the middle. CDR3 size: 14 residues. The CDR3 reads CASSSGGDNAPQHF. Here the CDR3 DNA reads TGTGCCAGCAGCTCAGGTGGGGACAATGCGCCCCAGCATTTT.

The chain employs TRBV4-2 and TRBJ2-7; D not resolved. Between the trimmed V and J ends, which lost 1 base and 3 bases, there was a span of 13 bases. The CDR3 runs to 15 residues. Per germline, CDR1 LGHNA and CDR2 YNFKEQ. CDR3 DNA: TGTGCCAGCAGCCAAGGAGTCGACTCGCTCTACGAGCAGTACTTC. Its translation is CASSQGVDSLYEQYF.

V is TRBV28 and J is TRBJ1-2, with 12 bases matching TRBD1. V was clipped by 3 bases and J by 8 bases; unmatched bases: 13. The CDR3 contains 17 residues. Germline assignment: CDR1 MDHEN and CDR2 SYDVKM. The CDR3 nucleotides are TGTGCCAGCAGTTTTGATGTCCGGGGGACAGGGGGCAGGGGCTACACCTTC. It specifies CASSFDVRGTGGRGYTF.

The V call is TRBV2, the J call TRBJ1-3; the match to TRBD1 covers 7 bases. The CDR3 sequence is 15 residues long. Germline values: CDR1 SNHLY, CDR2 FYNNEI. Germline trimming cut 6 bases from V and 1 base from J; bases unmatched to any gene: 6. CDR3 sequence reads: CASSGTADSGNTIYF. CDR3 sequence (DNA): TGTGCCAGCAGCGGGACAGCGGATTCTGGAAACACCATATATTTT. The full variable domain, completed using reference TRBV2 and TRBJ1-3, is EPEVTQTPSHQVTQMGQEVILRCVPISNHLYFYWYRQILGQKVEFLVSFYNNEISEKSEIFDDQFSVERPDGSNFTLKIRSTKLEDSAMYFCASSGTADSGNTIYFGEGSWLTVV.

The chain couples TRBV9 to TRBJ2-7, with TRBD1 matching 7 bases. The germline gives CDR1 SGDLS, CDR2 YYNGEE. Germline trimming cut 4 bases from V and 2 bases from J; bases unmatched to any gene: 12. The length of the CDR3 is 16 residues. The CDR3 DNA is TGTGCCAGCAGCCCCCGTGAGGGGGCGCCTACCTACGAGCAGTACTTC. Translation gives CASSPREGAPTYEQYF.

The chain has TRBV19 and TRBJ1-5; the match to TRBD1 covers 8 bases. V trimming: 5 bases; J trimming: 2 bases; junction bases outside the gene matches: 2. This CDR3 has 14 residues. Germline lookup yields CDR1 LNHDA and CDR2 SQIVND (reference sequence). CDR3: CASSLTGGNQPQHF. Here the CDR3 DNA reads TGTGCCAGTAGTCTGACAGGGGGCAATCAGCCCCAGCATTTT.

This clone has just a few counts. The chain uses TRBV7-2 and TRBJ2-3; 9 bases map to TRBD2. The V gene end was trimmed by 0 bases and the J gene end by 0 bases; junction bases not matched to a gene: 1. In germline, CDR1 is SGHTA, CDR2 FQGNSA. This CDR3 has 16 residues. CDR3 in amino acids: CASSLATSGSTDTQYF. CDR3 nucleotides: TGTGCCAGCAGCTTAGCTACTAGCGGGAGCACAGATACGCAGTATTTT. The full variable domain, in which reference TRBV7-2 and TRBJ2-3 provide the parts outside the CDR3, is GAGVSQSPSNKVTEKGKDVELRCDPISGHTALYWYRQSLGQGLEFLIYFQGNSAPDKSGLPSDRFSAERTGGSVSTLTIQRTQQEDSAVYLCASSLATSGSTDTQYFGPGTRLTVL.

The chain carries TRBV6-1 and TRBJ2-3; D uncertain. CDR3 length: 15 amino acids. Looked up from germline, CDR1 is MNHNS and CDR2 is SASEGT. The ends were cut back, 1 base at V and 1 base at J, with 9 bases in the middle. The CDR3, as DNA: TGTGCCAGCAGTGAAGACGGGTTCGGCACAGATACGCAGTATTTT. Residues: CASSEDGFGTDTQYF.

The J gene is TRBJ2-2, the V gene TRBV6-4, with 7 bases fitting TRBD1. This CDR3 region has 13 residues. CDR1 and CDR2 (germline): MRHNA, SNTAGT. The V segment lost 3 bases and the J segment 5 bases; nucleotides outside the gene matches: 0. CDR3 nucleotides: TGTGCCAGCAGTGAGACAGGGACCGGGGAGCTGTTTTTT. Protein sequence: CASSETGTGELFF.

This chain joins TRBV4-3 and TRBJ2-1; TRBD2 is a possible D gene (5 bases). Trimming stripped 0 bases from V and 5 bases from J, with 14 bases between. Germline CDR1 and CDR2: LGHNA and YSLEER. The CDR3 length is 16 residues. The CDR3 reads CASSQETGNLDNEQFF. The DNA of the CDR3 is TGCGCCAGCAGCCAAGAAACGGGAAATCTGGACAATGAGCAGTTCTTC.

CDR3 region: CASSFSLVSGGWTDTQYF. CDR3 DNA sequence: TGTGCCAGCAGTTTTAGTTTGGTGTCGGGAGGATGGACAGATACGCAGTATTTT. V is TRBV28 and J is TRBJ2-3; 7 bases are shared with TRBD2. V gave up 3 bases and J gave up 3 bases; unmatched junction bases: 15. From germline, CDR1 is MDHEN and CDR2 SYDVKM. The CDR3 is 18 residues long.

The rearrangement joins TRBV5-1 to TRBJ1-1; D not certain. The CDR3 covers 16 residues. Trimming removed 1 base from V and 0 bases from J, with 13 bases in between. Per the germline V gene, CDR1 is SGHRS and CDR2 is YFSETQ. The CDR3 sequence: CASSLPEKGVNTEAFF. CDR3 DNA sequence: TGCGCCAGCAGCTTGCCGGAGAAAGGAGTGAACACTGAAGCTTTCTTT.

The chain is built from TRBV28 and TRBJ1-2, with 8 bases that match TRBD1. Germline CDR1 is MDHEN and CDR2 is SYDVKM. The CDR3 extends over 15 amino acids. V was clipped by 5 bases and J by 4 bases; unmatched bases: 9. The CDR3 DNA is TGTGCCAGCAGTCCCCGCGACAGGGGAGCCTATGGCTACACCTTC. Its translation: CASSPRDRGAYGYTF.

V usage is TRBV3-1 (or the pseudogene TRBV3-2) and J usage is TRBJ2-5, with D possibly matching TRBD1 (5 bases). The CDR3 is made up of 15 amino acids. Per the germline V gene, CDR1 is LGHDT and CDR2 is YNNKEL (reference sequence). Trimming cost V 1 base and J 4 bases, with 13 bases left between them. CDR3: CASSQAQADGETQYF. CDR3 DNA: TGTGCCAGCAGCCAAGCACAGGCGGATGGAGAGACCCAGTACTTC.

This clone has more than one count but fewer than ten. DNA of the CDR3: TGTGCCACCAGCAGAAGACAGGGGGCCGAGCAGCCCCAGCATTTT. Protein product: CATSRRQGAEQPQHF. This sequence joins TRBV15 and TRBJ1-5; 10 bases are a match to TRBD1. The length of the CDR3 is 15 residues. After removal of 2 bases from V and 7 bases from J, the junction contained 5 bases not matched to a gene. Germline lookup yields CDR1 LNHNV and CDR2 YYDKDF (reference sequence).